The rows below give T cell receptor beta chains drawn from one sample of a study of CD8 T cells in Susac syndrome. Each CDR3 protein gets one entry after TCRdb re-called the immunoSEQ multiplex PCR reads with MiXCR. The sample shows 120,000 to 150,000 distinct CDR3 sequences, roughly 94% of them seen only once. Sequenced input: CD4+ T cells from PBMCs. The source of these receptors is a human donor in good health. Both conserved end residues are part of each CDR3. Each record gives: J gene, V gene, D gene, clone size, CDR3 DNA, CDR3 protein. A D gene is named only where the DNA matches it firmly. Not every row has a clone size; where given, it reads once, few, many or a size class.

J gene: TRBJ1-4; V gene: TRBV12-3/TRBV12-4; D gene: NA; clone size: NA; CDR3 DNA: TGTGCCAGCAGTTTAAGAAGGATCCGTCAGGGGGAAAAACTGTTTTTT; CDR3 protein: CASSLRRIRQGEKLFF
J gene: TRBJ1-1; V gene: TRBV12-3/TRBV12-4; D gene: NA; clone size: few; CDR3 DNA: TGTGCCAGCAGTTTAGGGATTGGCGGCACTGAAGCTTTCTTT; CDR3 protein: CASSLGIGGTEAFF
J gene: TRBJ2-3; V gene: TRBV30; D gene: NA; clone size: once; CDR3 DNA: TGTGCCTGGAGTGAGGAGGGAGATACGCAGTATTTT; CDR3 protein: CAWSEEGDTQYF
J gene: TRBJ2-7; V gene: TRBV4-1; D gene: NA; clone size: few; CDR3 DNA: TGCGCCAGCAGCCAAGGGCAGAACGAGCAGTACTTC; CDR3 protein: CASSQGQNEQYF
J gene: TRBJ2-1; V gene: TRBV12-3/TRBV12-4; D gene: NA; clone size: NA; CDR3 DNA: TGTGCCAGCAGTTTACAGAGGCCCTCCTACAATGAGCAGTTCTTC; CDR3 protein: CASSLQRPSYNEQFF
J gene: TRBJ1-2; V gene: TRBV18; D gene: NA; clone size: NA; CDR3 DNA: TGTGCCAGCTCATCAAAACGGGACTCATGGGACTATGGCTACACCTTC; CDR3 protein: CASSSKRDSWDYGYTF
J gene: TRBJ2-1; V gene: TRBV27; D gene: TRBD2; clone size: NA; CDR3 DNA: TGTGCCAGCAGTCCGCCTAGCGGGAGCAAGGGTGAGCAGTTCTTC; CDR3 protein: CASSPPSGSKGEQFF
J gene: TRBJ2-3; V gene: TRBV7-2; D gene: TRBD2; clone size: NA; CDR3 DNA: TGTGCCAGCAGCTTTTGGACTAGCGGGAGGCTGGATACGCAGTATTTT; CDR3 protein: CASSFWTSGRLDTQYF
J gene: TRBJ2-7; V gene: TRBV19; D gene: TRBD2; clone size: NA; CDR3 DNA: TGTGCCAGTAGTAACCGACTAGCGGGAAGTGGCGAGCAGTACTTC; CDR3 protein: CASSNRLAGSGEQYF
J gene: TRBJ1-3; V gene: TRBV15; D gene: TRBD1; clone size: NA; CDR3 DNA: TGTGCCACCAGCAGAGATCAGGGGGATTCCGGAAACACCATATATTTT; CDR3 protein: CATSRDQGDSGNTIYF
J gene: TRBJ2-1; V gene: TRBV20-1; D gene: TRBD1; clone size: NA; CDR3 DNA: TGCAGTGCCGGACAGGGTGGGACCTACAATGAGCAGTTCTTC; CDR3 protein: CSAGQGGTYNEQFF
J gene: TRBJ2-3; V gene: TRBV28; D gene: TRBD2; clone size: once; CDR3 DNA: TGTGCCAGCAGTTCCCCCCGTAGCGGGAGCCCCAGCACAGATACGCAGTATTTT; CDR3 protein: CASSSPRSGSPSTDTQYF
J gene: TRBJ2-3; V gene: TRBV10-2; D gene: TRBD2; clone size: NA; CDR3 DNA: TGCGCCAGCAGTGAGCGAGCGGGAGGTGGCGCAGATACGCAGTATTTT; CDR3 protein: CASSERAGGGADTQYF
J gene: TRBJ1-1; V gene: TRBV27; D gene: NA; clone size: once; CDR3 DNA: TGTGCCAGCAGTCCCTTCGGCCGCACGACTGAAGCTTTCTTT; CDR3 protein: CASSPFGRTTEAFF
J gene: TRBJ2-2; V gene: TRBV4-1; D gene: TRBD1; clone size: once; CDR3 DNA: TGCGCCAGCAGCCCAAACAGGGGGTACACCGGGGAGCTGTTTTTT; CDR3 protein: CASSPNRGYTGELFF
J gene: TRBJ2-1; V gene: TRBV7-2; D gene: TRBD2; clone size: once; CDR3 DNA: TGTGCCAGCAGCTTAGCTCTAGCGGGAGGCTTATATGAGCAGTTCTTC; CDR3 protein: CASSLALAGGLYEQFF
J gene: TRBJ2-5; V gene: TRBV2; D gene: TRBD2; clone size: NA; CDR3 DNA: TGTGCTCCCAGAGGTATCGGGAGGGCCGGGGAGACCCAGTACTTC; CDR3 protein: CAPRGIGRAGETQYF
J gene: TRBJ1-3; V gene: TRBV6-6; D gene: TRBD1; clone size: NA; CDR3 DNA: TGTGCCAGCAGTTACGAGGGGGCGGGAAACACCATATATTTT; CDR3 protein: CASSYEGAGNTIYF
J gene: TRBJ1-1; V gene: TRBV5-4; D gene: NA; clone size: NA; CDR3 DNA: TGTGCCAGCAGCCCGAATCCCTCACAAATAGCTTTCTTT; CDR3 protein: CASSPNPSQIAFF
J gene: TRBJ2-1; V gene: TRBV19; D gene: TRBD1; clone size: NA; CDR3 DNA: TGTGCCAGTAGTCCGGACAGGGGGGCCTACAATGAGCAGTTCTTC; CDR3 protein: CASSPDRGAYNEQFF
J gene: TRBJ1-1; V gene: TRBV30; D gene: NA; clone size: once; CDR3 DNA: TGTGCCTGGAGTCCACCTCGCAGGACTGAAGCTTTCTTT; CDR3 protein: CAWSPPRRTEAFF
J gene: TRBJ2-3; V gene: TRBV20-1; D gene: NA; clone size: NA; CDR3 DNA: TGCAGTGCTAGTGGGTTTAGCACAGATACGCAGTATTTT; CDR3 protein: CSASGFSTDTQYF
J gene: TRBJ2-7; V gene: TRBV10-3; D gene: TRBD1; clone size: NA; CDR3 DNA: TGTGCCATCAGTCCCCGGACAGGAGACGACGAGCAGTACTTC; CDR3 protein: CAISPRTGDDEQYF
J gene: TRBJ2-2; V gene: TRBV28; D gene: NA; clone size: NA; CDR3 DNA: TGTGCCAGCAGACCCGGGGGCGGCACCGGGGAGCTGTTTTTT; CDR3 protein: CASRPGGGTGELFF
J gene: TRBJ2-7; V gene: TRBV12-3/TRBV12-4; D gene: NA; clone size: NA; CDR3 DNA: TGTGCCAGCAGTTTCCTTCTAGCGAGCTACGAGCAGTACTTC; CDR3 protein: CASSFLLASYEQYF
J gene: TRBJ2-7; V gene: TRBV2; D gene: NA; clone size: NA; CDR3 DNA: TGTGCCAGCAGGCCCCTAGAGAACTCCTACGAGCAGTACTTC; CDR3 protein: CASRPLENSYEQYF
J gene: TRBJ2-6; V gene: TRBV15; D gene: NA; clone size: NA; CDR3 DNA: TGTGCCACCAGCAGAGATCTATCTGGGGCCAACGTCCTGACTTTC; CDR3 protein: CATSRDLSGANVLTF
J gene: TRBJ2-7; V gene: TRBV5-1; D gene: NA; clone size: NA; CDR3 DNA: TGCGCCAGCAGCTTGGCCACTAGTCCGTTCGAGCAGTACTTC; CDR3 protein: CASSLATSPFEQYF
J gene: TRBJ1-3; V gene: TRBV9; D gene: NA; clone size: NA; CDR3 DNA: TGTGCCAGCAGCGTTAACACAGGACTCTCTGGAAACACCATATATTTT; CDR3 protein: CASSVNTGLSGNTIYF
J gene: TRBJ2-1; V gene: TRBV12-3/TRBV12-4; D gene: NA; clone size: NA; CDR3 DNA: TGTGCCAGCAGTTTATCGTCAGGAGGGTACAATGAGCAGTTCTTC; CDR3 protein: CASSLSSGGYNEQFF
J gene: TRBJ1-3; V gene: TRBV20-1; D gene: TRBD1; clone size: NA; CDR3 DNA: TGCAGTGCCCTCTGGGACAGGGGAAACACCATATATTTT; CDR3 protein: CSALWDRGNTIYF
J gene: TRBJ2-5; V gene: TRBV2; D gene: NA; clone size: few; CDR3 DNA: TGTGCCAGCTCCTCTGAGACCCAGTACTTC; CDR3 protein: CASSSETQYF